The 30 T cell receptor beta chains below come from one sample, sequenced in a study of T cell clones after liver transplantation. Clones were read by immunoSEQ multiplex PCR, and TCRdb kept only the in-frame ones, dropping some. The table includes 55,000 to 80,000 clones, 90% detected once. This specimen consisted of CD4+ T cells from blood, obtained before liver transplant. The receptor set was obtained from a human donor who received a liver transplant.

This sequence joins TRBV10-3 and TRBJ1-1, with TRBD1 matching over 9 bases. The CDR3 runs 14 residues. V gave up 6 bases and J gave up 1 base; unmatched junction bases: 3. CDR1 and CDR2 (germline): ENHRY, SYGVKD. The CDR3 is CAIRGGQGNTEAFF. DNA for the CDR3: TGTGCCATCAGGGGGGGACAGGGGAACACTGAAGCTTTCTTT.

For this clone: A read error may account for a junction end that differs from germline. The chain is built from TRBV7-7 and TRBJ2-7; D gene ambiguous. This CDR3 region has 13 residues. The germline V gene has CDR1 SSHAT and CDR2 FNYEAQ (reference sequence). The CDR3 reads CASSLSAWDEQYF. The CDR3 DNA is TGTGCTAGCAGCTTGTCGGCGTGGGATGAGCAGTACTTC.

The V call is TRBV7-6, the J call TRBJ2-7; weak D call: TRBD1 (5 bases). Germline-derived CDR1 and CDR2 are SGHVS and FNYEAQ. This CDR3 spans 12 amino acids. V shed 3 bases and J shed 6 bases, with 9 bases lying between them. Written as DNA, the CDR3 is TGTGCCAGCAGCTTCACCCAGGGCGAGCAGTACTTC. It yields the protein CASSFTQGEQYF. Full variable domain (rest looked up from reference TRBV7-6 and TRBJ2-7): GAGVSQSPRYKVTKRGQDVALRCDPISGHVSLYWYRQALGQGPEFLTYFNYEAQQDKSGLPNDRFSAERPEGSISTLTIQRTEQRDSAMYRCASSFTQGEQYFGPGTRLTVT.

The CDR3, as DNA: TGTGCCAGCAGTGAAGCGGCTCTGGTACTAGCCGGGGGTGAGCAGTTCTTC. Protein product: CASSEAALVLAGGEQFF. V usage is TRBV2 and J usage is TRBJ2-1; D is perhaps TRBD2 (6 bases). The CDR3 contains 17 residues. The V gene's germline CDR1 is SNHLY and CDR2 FYNNEI. Trimming shortened V by 0 bases and J by 9 bases, and 21 bases separated the two germline ends.

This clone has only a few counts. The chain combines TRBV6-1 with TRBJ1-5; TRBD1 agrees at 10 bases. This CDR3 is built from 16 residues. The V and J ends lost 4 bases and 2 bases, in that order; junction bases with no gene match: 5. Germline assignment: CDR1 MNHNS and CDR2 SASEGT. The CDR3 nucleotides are TGTGCCAGCAGTGGTAAGGACAGGGGGGGCAATCAGCCCCAGCATTTT. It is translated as CASSGKDRGGNQPQHF.

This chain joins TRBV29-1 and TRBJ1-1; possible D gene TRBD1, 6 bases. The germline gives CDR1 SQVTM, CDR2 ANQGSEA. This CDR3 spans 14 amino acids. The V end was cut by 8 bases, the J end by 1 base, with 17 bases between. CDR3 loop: CSSTGMGGNTEAFF. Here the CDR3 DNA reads TGCAGCTCTACAGGGATGGGGGGGAACACTGAAGCTTTCTTT. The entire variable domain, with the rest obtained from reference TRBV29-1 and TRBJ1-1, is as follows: SAVISQKPSRDICQRGTSLTIQCQVDSQVTMMFWYRQQPGQSLTLIATANQGSEATYESGFVIDKFPISRPNLTFSTLTVSNMSPEDSSIYLCSSTGMGGNTEAFFGQGTRLTVV.

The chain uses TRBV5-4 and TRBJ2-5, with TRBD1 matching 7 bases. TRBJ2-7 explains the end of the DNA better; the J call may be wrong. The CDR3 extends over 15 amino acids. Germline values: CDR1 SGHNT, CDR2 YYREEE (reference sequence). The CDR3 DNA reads TGTGCCAGCAGCTTCCGGGACAGAAGCTCCTACGAGCAGTACTTC. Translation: CASSFRDRSSYEQYF.

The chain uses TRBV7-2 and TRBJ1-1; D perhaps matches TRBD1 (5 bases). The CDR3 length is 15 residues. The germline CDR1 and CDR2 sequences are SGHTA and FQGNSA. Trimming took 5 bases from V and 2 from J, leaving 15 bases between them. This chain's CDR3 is CASSPRRQGNTEAFF. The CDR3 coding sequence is TGTGCCAGCAGCCCCCGACGGCAGGGCAACACTGAAGCTTTCTTT.

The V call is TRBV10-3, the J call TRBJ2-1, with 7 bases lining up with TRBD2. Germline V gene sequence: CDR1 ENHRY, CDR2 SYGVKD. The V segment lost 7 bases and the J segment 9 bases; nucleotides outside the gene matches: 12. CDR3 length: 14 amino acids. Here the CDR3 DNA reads TGTGCCATCACTGCTAGCGGACCCCGGGGTGAGCAGTTCTTC. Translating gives CAITASGPRGEQFF.

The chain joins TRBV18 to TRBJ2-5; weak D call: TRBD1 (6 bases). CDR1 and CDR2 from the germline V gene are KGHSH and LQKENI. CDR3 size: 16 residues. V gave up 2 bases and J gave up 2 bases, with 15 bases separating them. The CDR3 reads CASSPGRQAVQETQYF. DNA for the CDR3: TGTGCCAGCTCACCAGGGAGACAGGCGGTACAAGAGACCCAGTACTTC.

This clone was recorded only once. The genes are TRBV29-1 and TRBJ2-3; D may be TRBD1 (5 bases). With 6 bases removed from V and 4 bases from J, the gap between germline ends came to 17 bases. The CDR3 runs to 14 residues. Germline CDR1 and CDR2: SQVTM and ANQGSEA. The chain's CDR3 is CSVAQGNQADTQYF. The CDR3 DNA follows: TGCAGCGTGGCCCAGGGCAATCAGGCAGATACGCAGTATTTT.

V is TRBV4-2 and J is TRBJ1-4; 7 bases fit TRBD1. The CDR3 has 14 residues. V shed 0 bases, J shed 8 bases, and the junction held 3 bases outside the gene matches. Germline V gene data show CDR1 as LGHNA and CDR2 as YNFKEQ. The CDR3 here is CASSQEGGWEKLFF. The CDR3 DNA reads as TGTGCCAGCAGCCAAGAAGGGGGCTGGGAAAAACTGTTTTTT.

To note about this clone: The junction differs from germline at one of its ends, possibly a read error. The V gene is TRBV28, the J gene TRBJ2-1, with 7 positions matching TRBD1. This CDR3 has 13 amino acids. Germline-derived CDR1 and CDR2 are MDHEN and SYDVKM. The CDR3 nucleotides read TGTGCCGGCAGGGGGAGCTCCTACAATGAGCAGTTCTTC. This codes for CAGRGSSYNEQFF.

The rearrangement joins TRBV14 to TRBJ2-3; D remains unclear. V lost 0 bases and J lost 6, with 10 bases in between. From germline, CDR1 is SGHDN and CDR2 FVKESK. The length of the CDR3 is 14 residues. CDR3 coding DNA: TGTGCCAGCAGCCAAGATTTAGGGCGGGATACGCAGTATTTT. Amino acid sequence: CASSQDLGRDTQYF.

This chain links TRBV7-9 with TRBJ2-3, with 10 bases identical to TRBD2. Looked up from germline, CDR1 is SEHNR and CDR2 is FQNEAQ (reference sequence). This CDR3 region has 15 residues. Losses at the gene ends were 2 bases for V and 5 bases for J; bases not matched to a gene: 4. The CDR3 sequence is CASSLTRTSGDTQYF. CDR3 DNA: TGTGCCAGCAGCTTAACAAGGACTAGCGGAGATACGCAGTATTTT.

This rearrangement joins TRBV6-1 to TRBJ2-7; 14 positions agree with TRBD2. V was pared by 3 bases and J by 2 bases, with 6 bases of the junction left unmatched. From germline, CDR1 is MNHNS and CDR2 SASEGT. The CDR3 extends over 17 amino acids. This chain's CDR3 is CASSDSGLAGVTYEQYF. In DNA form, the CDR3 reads TGTGCCAGCAGTGATTCGGGACTAGCGGGAGTTACCTACGAGCAGTACTTC.

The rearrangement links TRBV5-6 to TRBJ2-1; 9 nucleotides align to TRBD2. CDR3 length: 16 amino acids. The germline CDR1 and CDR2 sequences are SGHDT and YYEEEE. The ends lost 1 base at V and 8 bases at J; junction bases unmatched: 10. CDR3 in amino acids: CASSLRRAGGIDEQFF. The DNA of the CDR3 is TGTGCCAGCAGCTTGAGACGAGCGGGAGGAATCGATGAGCAGTTCTTC.

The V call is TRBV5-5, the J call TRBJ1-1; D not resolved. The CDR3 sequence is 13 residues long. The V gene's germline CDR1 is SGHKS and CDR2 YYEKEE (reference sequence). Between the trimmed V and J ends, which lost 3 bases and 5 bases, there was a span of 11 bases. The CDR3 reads CASSWLEGTEAFF. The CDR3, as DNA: TGTGCCAGCAGCTGGCTAGAGGGAACTGAAGCTTTCTTT.

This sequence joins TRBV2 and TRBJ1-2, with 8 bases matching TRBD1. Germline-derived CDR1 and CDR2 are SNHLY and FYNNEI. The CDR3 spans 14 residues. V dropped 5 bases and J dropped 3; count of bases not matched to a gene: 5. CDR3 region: CASSNQGADYGYTF. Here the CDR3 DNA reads TGTGCCAGCAGTAATCAGGGGGCTGACTATGGCTACACCTTC. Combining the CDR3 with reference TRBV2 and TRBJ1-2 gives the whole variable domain EPEVTQTPSHQVTQMGQEVILRCVPISNHLYFYWYRQILGQKVEFLVSFYNNEISEKSEIFDDQFSVERPDGSNFTLKIRSTKLEDSAMYFCASSNQGADYGYTFGSGTRLTVV.

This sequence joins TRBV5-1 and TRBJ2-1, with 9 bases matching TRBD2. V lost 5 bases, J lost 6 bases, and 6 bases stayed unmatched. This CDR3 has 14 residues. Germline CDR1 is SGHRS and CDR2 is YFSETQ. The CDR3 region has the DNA TGCGCCAGCAGGCTGGCGGGAGGGCTCAATGAGCAGTTCTTC. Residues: CASRLAGGLNEQFF.

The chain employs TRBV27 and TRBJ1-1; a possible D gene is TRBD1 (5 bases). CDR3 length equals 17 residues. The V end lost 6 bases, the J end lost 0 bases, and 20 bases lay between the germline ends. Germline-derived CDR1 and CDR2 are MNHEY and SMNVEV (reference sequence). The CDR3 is CASSPGRGRVMNTEAFF. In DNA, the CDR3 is TGTGCCAGCAGCCCTGGGCGGGGGAGGGTTATGAACACTGAAGCTTTCTTT.

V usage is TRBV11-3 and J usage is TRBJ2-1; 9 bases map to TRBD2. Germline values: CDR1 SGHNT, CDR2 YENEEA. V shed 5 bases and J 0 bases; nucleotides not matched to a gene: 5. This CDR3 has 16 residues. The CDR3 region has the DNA TGTGCCAGCAGCCGATTTAGCGGGAGCTCCTACAATGAGCAGTTCTTC. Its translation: CASSRFSGSSYNEQFF.

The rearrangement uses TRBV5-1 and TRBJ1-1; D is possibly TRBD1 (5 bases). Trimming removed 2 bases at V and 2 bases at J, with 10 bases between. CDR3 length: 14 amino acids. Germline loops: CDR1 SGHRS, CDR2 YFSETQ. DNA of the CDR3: TGCGCCAGCAGCTTATCCACAGGAAACACTGAAGCTTTCTTT. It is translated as CASSLSTGNTEAFF.

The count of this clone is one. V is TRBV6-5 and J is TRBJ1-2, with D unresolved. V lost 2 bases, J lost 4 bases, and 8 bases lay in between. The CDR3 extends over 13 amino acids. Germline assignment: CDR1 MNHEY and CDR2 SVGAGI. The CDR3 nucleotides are TGTGCCAGCAGTTACGATGACACCTATGGCTACACCTTC. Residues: CASSYDDTYGYTF.

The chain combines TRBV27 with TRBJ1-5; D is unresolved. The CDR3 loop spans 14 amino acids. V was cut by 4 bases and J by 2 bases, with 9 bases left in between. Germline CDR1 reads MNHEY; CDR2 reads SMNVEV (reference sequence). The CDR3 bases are TGTGCCAGCAGTTCTGACAACGGCAATCAGCCCCAGCATTTT. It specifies CASSSDNGNQPQHF.

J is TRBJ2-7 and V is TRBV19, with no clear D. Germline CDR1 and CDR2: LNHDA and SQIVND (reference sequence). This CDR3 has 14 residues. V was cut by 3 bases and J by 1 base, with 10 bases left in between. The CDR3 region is CASSISLGSYEQYF. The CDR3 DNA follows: TGTGCCAGTAGTATTAGTTTGGGGTCCTACGAGCAGTACTTC.

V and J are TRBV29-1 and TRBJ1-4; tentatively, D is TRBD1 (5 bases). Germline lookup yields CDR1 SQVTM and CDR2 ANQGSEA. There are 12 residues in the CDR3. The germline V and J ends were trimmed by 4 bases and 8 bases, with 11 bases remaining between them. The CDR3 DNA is TGCAGCGTTGCACAGGTTGGGGAAAAACTGTTTTTT. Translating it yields CSVAQVGEKLFF.

Written as DNA, the CDR3 is TGTGCCAGCAGCTTAAGTATCTACGAGCAGTACTTC. Its protein product is CASSLSIYEQYF. The chain has TRBV7-9 and TRBJ2-7, with D unclear. Deletions cut 2 bases from V and 3 bases from J, with 5 bases between. Germline V gives CDR1 SEHNR, CDR2 FQNEAQ (reference sequence). The CDR3 is 12 residues long.

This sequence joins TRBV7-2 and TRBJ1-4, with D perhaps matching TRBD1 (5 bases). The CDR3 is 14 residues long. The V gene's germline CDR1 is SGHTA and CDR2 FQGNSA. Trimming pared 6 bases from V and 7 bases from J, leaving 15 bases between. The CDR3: CASSYQGFGEKLFF. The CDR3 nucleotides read TGTGCCAGCAGTTATCAGGGATTTGGTGAAAAACTGTTTTTT.

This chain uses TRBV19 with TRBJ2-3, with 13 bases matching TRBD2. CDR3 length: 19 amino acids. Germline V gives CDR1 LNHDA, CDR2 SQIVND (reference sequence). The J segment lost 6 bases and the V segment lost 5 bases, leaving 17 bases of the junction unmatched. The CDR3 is CASSAQGIGLAGVTDTQYF. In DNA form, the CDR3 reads TGTGCCAGTAGTGCTCAAGGTATAGGACTAGCGGGAGTGACCGATACGCAGTATTTT.